Below are 10 T cell receptor beta chains sequenced from a single sample in a study of blood T cell repertoires in COVID-19. This table comes from immunoSEQ multiplex PCR, and its TCRdb copy is limited to in-frame clones, with some not included. The sample records about 230,000 clones, approximately 89% being singletons. Sequenced: PBMCs or T cells enriched from blood (not recorded which). The receptors originated from a woman aged 25-40 years with acute COVID-19.

The J gene is TRBJ1-6, the V gene TRBV14; 8 nucleotides match TRBD1. Germline assignment: CDR1 SGHDN and CDR2 FVKESK. The CDR3 is 20 residues long. V trimming: 0 bases; J trimming: 4 bases; junction bases outside the gene matches: 14. CDR3 DNA sequence: TGTGCCAGCAGCCAAGATTGGGCGGCCCAACAGGGGGTTTATAATTCACCCCTCCACTTT. Translation: CASSQDWAAQQGVYNSPLHF.

The rearrangement links TRBV3-1 (or the pseudogene TRBV3-2) to TRBJ1-6; 9 nucleotides match TRBD1. Germline V gene lookup returns CDR1 LGHDT and CDR2 YNNKEL (reference sequence). Losses at the gene ends were 0 bases for V and 9 bases for J; bases not matched to a gene: 9. The CDR3 extends over 17 amino acids. Here the CDR3 reads CASSQEGQGVGLSPLHF. In DNA form, the CDR3 reads TGTGCCAGCAGCCAAGAGGGACAGGGCGTTGGGCTTTCACCCCTCCACTTT.

This clone has more than one count but fewer than ten. The chain uses TRBV18 and TRBJ1-3; TRBD1 matches 10 bases. V dropped 2 bases and J dropped 0; count of bases not matched to a gene: 7. Per germline, CDR1 KGHSH and CDR2 LQKENI. CDR3 length: 18 residues. Here the CDR3 reads CASSPWGQGFGSGNTIYF. The CDR3 DNA reads as TGTGCCAGCTCACCATGGGGACAGGGGTTCGGCTCTGGAAACACCATATATTTT. Filled out from reference TRBV18 and TRBJ1-3, the complete variable domain reads NAGVMQNPRHLVRRRGQEARLRCSPMKGHSHVYWYRQLPEEGLKFMVYLQKENIIDESGMPKERFSAEFPKEGPSILRIQQVVRGDSAAYFCASSPWGQGFGSGNTIYFGEGSWLTVV.

The rearrangement uses TRBV11-2 and TRBJ2-1, with D maybe TRBD2 (6 bases). The germline V gene has CDR1 SGHAT and CDR2 FQNNGV. This CDR3 contains 15 residues. Trimming took 6 bases from V and 2 from J, leaving 14 bases between them. In DNA, the CDR3 is TGTGCCAGCAGTTCATGGAGGGAAACCTACAATGAGCAGTTCTTC. Its protein is CASSSWRETYNEQFF.

This chain connects TRBV9 to TRBJ1-2; D is undetermined. The CDR3 spans 13 residues. Trimming removed 0 bases at V and 1 base at J, with 4 bases between. Germline lookup yields CDR1 SGDLS and CDR2 YYNGEE. DNA of the CDR3: TGTGCCAGCAGCGTAGGAGTTAACTATGGCTACACCTTC. This encodes CASSVGVNYGYTF. The entire variable domain, with the rest obtained from reference TRBV9 and TRBJ1-2, is as follows: DSGVTQTPKHLITATGQRVTLRCSPRSGDLSVYWYQQSLDQGLQFLIQYYNGEERAKGNILERFSAQQFPDLHSELNLSSLELGDSALYFCASSVGVNYGYTFGSGTRLTVV.

The chain is built from TRBV27 and TRBJ2-1, with 8 bases that match TRBD1. This CDR3 has 16 amino acids. Germline CDR1 MNHEY, CDR2 SMNVEV (reference sequence). V shed 0 bases, J shed 7 bases, and the junction held 8 bases outside the gene matches. The CDR3, as DNA: TGTGCCAGCAGTTTATCGTGGGGGACAGGTGGGAATGAGCAGTTCTTC. Its protein is CASSLSWGTGGNEQFF.

This clone was observed once. The rearrangement links TRBV11-2 to TRBJ1-2; 7 bases agree with TRBD1. Looked up from germline, CDR1 is SGHAT and CDR2 is FQNNGV. This CDR3 region has 16 residues. V lost 4 bases to trimming and J lost 4 bases; unmatched junction nucleotides: 12. The CDR3 region has the DNA TGTGCCAGCAGCTCCCCGGGACAGATCCTAAGCTATGGCTACACCTTC. This encodes CASSSPGQILSYGYTF.

J is TRBJ1-6 and V is TRBV9; no firm D call. CDR1 is SGDLS and CDR2 is YYNGEE in the germline V gene. The length of the CDR3 is 16 residues. V dropped 4 bases and J dropped 1 base, with 12 bases sitting between them. CDR3 region: CASSPLGRSYNSPLHF. The DNA for the CDR3 is TGTGCCAGCAGCCCCCTCGGTCGTTCCTATAATTCACCCCTCCACTTT.

CDR3 residues: CASQVTAHSNQPQHF. The CDR3 coding sequence is TGTGCCAGCCAGGTTACAGCTCATAGCAATCAGCCCCAGCATTTT. This chain uses TRBV2 with TRBJ1-5; D is ambiguous. V was pared by 8 bases and J by 0 bases, with 14 bases between. The CDR3 covers 15 residues. Germline lookup yields CDR1 SNHLY and CDR2 FYNNEI. The full variable domain, with the rest looked up from reference TRBV2 and TRBJ1-5, is EPEVTQTPSHQVTQMGQEVILRCVPISNHLYFYWYRQILGQKVEFLVSFYNNEISEKSEIFDDQFSVERPDGSNFTLKIRSTKLEDSAMYFCASQVTAHSNQPQHFGDGTRLSIL.

The rearrangement links TRBV11-2 to TRBJ1-2; D possibly corresponds to TRBD1 (6 bases). The V end was cut by 2 bases, the J end by 6 bases, with 16 bases between. Germline CDR1 and CDR2: SGHAT and FQNNGV. The CDR3 spans 15 residues. The CDR3 bases are TGTGCCAGCAGCTTAAATTCGGCGGGGGCAGATGGCTACACCTTC. Translated, it gives CASSLNSAGADGYTF.